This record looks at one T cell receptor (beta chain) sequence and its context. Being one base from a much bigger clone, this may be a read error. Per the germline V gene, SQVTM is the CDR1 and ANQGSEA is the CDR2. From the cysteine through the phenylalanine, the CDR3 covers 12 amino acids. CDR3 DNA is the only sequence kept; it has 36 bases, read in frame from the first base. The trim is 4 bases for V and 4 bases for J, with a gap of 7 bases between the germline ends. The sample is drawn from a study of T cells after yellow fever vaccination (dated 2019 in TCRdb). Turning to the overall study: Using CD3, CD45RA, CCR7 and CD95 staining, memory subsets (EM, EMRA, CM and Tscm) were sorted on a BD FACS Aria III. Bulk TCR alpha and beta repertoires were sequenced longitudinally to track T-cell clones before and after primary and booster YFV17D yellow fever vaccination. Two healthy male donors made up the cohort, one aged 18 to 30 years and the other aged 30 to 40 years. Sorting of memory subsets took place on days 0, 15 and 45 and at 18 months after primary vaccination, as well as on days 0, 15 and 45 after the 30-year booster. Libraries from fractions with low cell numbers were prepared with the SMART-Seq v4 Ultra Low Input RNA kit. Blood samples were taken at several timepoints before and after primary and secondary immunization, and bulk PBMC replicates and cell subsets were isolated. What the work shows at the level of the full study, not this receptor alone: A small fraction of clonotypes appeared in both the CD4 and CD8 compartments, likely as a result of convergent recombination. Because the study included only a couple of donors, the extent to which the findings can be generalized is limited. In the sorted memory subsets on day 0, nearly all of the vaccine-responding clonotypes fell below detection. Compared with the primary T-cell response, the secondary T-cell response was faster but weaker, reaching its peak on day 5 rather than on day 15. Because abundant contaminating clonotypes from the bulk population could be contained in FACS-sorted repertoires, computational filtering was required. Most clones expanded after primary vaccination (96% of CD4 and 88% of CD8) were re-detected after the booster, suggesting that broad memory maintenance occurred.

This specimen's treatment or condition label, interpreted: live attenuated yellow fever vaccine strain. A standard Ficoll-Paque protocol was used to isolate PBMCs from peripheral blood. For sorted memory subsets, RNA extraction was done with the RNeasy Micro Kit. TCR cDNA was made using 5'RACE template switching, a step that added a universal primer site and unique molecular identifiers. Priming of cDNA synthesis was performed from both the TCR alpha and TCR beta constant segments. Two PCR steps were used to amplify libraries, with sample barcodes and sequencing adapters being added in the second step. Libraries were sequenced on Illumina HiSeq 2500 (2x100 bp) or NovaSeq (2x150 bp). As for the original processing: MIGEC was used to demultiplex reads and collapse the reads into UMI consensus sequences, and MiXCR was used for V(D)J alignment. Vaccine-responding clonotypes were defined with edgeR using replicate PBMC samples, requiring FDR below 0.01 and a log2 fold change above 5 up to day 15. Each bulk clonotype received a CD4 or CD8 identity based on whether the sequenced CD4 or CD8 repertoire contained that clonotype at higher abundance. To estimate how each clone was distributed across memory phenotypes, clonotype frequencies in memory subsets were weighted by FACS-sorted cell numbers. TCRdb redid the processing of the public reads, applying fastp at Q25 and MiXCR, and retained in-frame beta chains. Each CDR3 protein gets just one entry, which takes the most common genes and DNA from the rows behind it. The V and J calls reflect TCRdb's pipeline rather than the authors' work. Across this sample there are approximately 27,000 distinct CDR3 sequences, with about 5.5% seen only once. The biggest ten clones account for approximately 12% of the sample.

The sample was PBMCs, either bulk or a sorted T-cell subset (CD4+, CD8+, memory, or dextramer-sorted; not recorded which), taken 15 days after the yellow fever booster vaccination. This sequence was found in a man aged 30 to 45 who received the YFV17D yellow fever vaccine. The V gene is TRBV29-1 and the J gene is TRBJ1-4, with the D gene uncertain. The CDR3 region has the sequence CSVVTVNEKLFF. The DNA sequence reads TGCAGCGTTGTTACTGTTAATGAAAAACTGTTTTTT.